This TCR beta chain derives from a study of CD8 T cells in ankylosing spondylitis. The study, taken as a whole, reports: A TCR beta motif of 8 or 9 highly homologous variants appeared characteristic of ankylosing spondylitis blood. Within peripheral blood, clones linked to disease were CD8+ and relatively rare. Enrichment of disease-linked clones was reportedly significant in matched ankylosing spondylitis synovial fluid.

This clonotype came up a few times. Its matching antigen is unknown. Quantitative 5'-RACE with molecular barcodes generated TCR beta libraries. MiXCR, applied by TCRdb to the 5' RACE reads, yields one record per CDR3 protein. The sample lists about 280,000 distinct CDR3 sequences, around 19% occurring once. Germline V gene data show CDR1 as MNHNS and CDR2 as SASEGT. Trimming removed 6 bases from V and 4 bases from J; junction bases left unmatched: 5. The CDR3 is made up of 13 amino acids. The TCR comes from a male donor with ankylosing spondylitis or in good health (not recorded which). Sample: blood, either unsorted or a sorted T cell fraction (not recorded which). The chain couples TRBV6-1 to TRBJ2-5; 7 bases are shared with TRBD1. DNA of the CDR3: TGTGCCAGCAGAGTGACAGGGAGAGAGACCCAGTACTTC. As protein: CASRVTGRETQYF.